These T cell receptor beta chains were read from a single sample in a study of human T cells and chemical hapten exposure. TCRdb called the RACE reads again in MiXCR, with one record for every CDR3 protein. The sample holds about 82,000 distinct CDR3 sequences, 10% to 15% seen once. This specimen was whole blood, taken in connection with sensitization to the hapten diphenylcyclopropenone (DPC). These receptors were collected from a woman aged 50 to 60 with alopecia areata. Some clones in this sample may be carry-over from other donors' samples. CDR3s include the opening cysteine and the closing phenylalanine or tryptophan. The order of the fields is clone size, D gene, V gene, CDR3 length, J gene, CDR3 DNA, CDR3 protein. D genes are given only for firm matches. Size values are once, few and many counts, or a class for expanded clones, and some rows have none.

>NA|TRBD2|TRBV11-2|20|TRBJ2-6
TGTGCCAGCAGCCCAAGAGGTTTCGGGACTAGGGACTCTGGGGCCAACGTCCTGACTTTC
CASSPRGFGTRDSGANVLTF
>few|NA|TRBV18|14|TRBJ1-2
TGTGCCAGCTCACCCCCCGGGAGAATTGAGGGCTACACCTTC
CASSPPGRIEGYTF
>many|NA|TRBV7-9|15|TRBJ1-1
TGTGCCAGCAGCTTAGCAAAGGATGGGAACACTGAAGCTTTCTTT
CASSLAKDGNTEAFF
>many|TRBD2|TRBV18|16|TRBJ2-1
TGTGCCAGCTCACCACGTGGGACTAACCCCTACAATGAGCAGTTCTTC
CASSPRGTNPYNEQFF
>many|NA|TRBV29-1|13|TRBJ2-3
TGCAGCGTTGAAGACGGGGTTTGGGGTACGCAGTATTTT
CSVEDGVWGTQYF
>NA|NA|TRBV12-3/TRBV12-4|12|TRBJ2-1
TGTGCCAGCAGTTTAAGTTCGAGGGAGCAGTTCTTC
CASSLSSREQFF
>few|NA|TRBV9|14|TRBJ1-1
TGTGCCAGCAGCCCCACCCCTCAGAACACTGAAGCTTTCTTT
CASSPTPQNTEAFF
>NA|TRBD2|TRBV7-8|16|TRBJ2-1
TGTGCCAGCAGCTTACACCGCGTAGCGGGGCTCAATGAGCAGTTCTTC
CASSLHRVAGLNEQFF
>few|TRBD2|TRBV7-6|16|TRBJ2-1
TGTGCCAGCAGCCTACTAGCGGGAGTGTCCTACAATGAGCAGTTCTTC
CASSLLAGVSYNEQFF
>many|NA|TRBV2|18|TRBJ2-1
TGTGCCAGCAGTATATTTAAAACAGTGACGGCCACCTACAATGAGCAGTTCTTC
CASSIFKTVTATYNEQFF
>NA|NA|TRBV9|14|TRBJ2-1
TGTGCCAGCAGCGTAGGAGAGAAAGGAAATGAGCAGTTCTTC
CASSVGEKGNEQFF
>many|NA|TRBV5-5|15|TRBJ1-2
TGTGCCAGCAGCTTGGTCCCAGGGCGAGACTATGGCTACACCTTC
CASSLVPGRDYGYTF
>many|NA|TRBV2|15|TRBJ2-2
TGTGCCAGCAAAGTCTCGATTAGGAACACCGGGGAGCTGTTTTTT
CASKVSIRNTGELFF
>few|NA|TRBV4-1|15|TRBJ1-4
TGCGCCAGCAGCCAACCCACGGGCCGAGCGAAAGAACTGTTTTTT
CASSQPTGRAKELFF
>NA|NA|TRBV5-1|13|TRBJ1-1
TGCGCCAGCAGCTTCGGGGGAGACACTGAAGCTTTCTTT
CASSFGGDTEAFF
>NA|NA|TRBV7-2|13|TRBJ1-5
TGTGCCAGCAGCTTACGTTTTAATCAGCCCCAGCATTTT
CASSLRFNQPQHF
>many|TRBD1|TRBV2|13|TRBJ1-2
TGTGCCAGCAGCCCAGGACAGGGCCTAGGCTACACCTTC
CASSPGQGLGYTF
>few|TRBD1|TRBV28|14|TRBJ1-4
TGTGCCAGCTCTAAGACAGGGACTCGGGAAAAACTGTTTTTT
CASSKTGTREKLFF
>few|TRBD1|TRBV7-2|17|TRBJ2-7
TGTGCCAGCAGCCCCTTCGTAGGGGACAGTCATACCTACGAGCAGTACTTC
CASSPFVGDSHTYEQYF
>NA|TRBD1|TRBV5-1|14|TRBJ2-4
TGCGCCAGCAGCCCCCGGACAGGAGGAGACATTCAGTACTTC
CASSPRTGGDIQYF
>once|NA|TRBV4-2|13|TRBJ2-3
TGTGCCAGCAGCCAAGGCAGGCAAGATACGCAGTATTTT
CASSQGRQDTQYF
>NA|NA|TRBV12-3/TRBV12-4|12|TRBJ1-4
TGTGCCAGCAGCCCAGCTAATGAAAAACTGTTTTTT
CASSPANEKLFF
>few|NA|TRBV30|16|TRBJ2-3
TGTGCCTGGAGTAGGCCCTGGAGCGGGAGCACAGATACGCAGTATTTT
CAWSRPWSGSTDTQYF
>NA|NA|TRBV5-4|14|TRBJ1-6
TGTGCCAGCAGCTTTAACAGGGTCGACTCACCCCTCCACTTT
CASSFNRVDSPLHF
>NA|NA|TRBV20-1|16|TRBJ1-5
TGCAGTGCTAGATCCCAGGACGGGCTATTCAATCAGCCCCAGCATTTT
CSARSQDGLFNQPQHF
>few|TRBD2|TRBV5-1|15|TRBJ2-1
TGCGCCAGCAGCTTGGTTCCTAGCGGGGTCAATGAGCAGTTCTTC
CASSLVPSGVNEQFF
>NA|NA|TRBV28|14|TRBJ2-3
TGTGCCAGCAGTCCCCCTTGGGGTACAGATACGCAGTATTTT
CASSPPWGTDTQYF
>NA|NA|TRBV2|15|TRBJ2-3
TGTGCCAGCAGTCTTGGTCACTCATGGACAGATACGCAGTATTTT
CASSLGHSWTDTQYF
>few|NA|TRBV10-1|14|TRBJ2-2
TGCGCCAGCAATGGAGGGAGGAATCCCGGGGAGCTGTTTTTT
CASNGGRNPGELFF
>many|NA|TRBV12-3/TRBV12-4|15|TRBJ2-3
TGTGCCAGCAGTTTAATGGGTTCTAGCACAGATACGCAGTATTTT
CASSLMGSSTDTQYF
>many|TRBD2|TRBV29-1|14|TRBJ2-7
TGCAGCGTGGGGGGTAGCGGGAGCTCCTACGAGCAGTACTTC
CSVGGSGSSYEQYF
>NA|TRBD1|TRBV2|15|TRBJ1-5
TGTGCCAGCAGGGGACAGGGGGCAAGGAATCAGCCCCAGCATTTT
CASRGQGARNQPQHF
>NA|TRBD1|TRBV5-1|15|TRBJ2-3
TGCGCCAGCAGCTCCTTGACAGGGTTACCAGATACGCAGTATTTT
CASSSLTGLPDTQYF
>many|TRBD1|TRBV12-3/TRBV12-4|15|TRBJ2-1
TGTGCCAGCAGTTTTAATACAGGGGGCCACAATGAGCAGTTCTTC
CASSFNTGGHNEQFF
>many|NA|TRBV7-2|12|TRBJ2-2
TGTGCCAGCAGCTTATTAAGCGGGGAGCTGTTTTTT
CASSLLSGELFF
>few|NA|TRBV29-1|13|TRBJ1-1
TGCAGCGTTTTCGTGGAGCCAGCCACTGAAGCTTTCTTT
CSVFVEPATEAFF
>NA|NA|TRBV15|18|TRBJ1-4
TGTGCCACCAGCGCTGCCGGGGAGGCTTTAATAAGGAATGAAAAACTGTTTTTT
CATSAAGEALIRNEKLFF
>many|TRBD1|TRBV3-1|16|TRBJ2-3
TGTGCCAGCAGCCAAGATCGTACAGGGGGCACAGATACGCAGTATTTT
CASSQDRTGGTDTQYF
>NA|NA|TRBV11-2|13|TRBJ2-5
TGTGCCAGCAGCGTCAGCCTCCAAGAGACCCAGTACTTC
CASSVSLQETQYF
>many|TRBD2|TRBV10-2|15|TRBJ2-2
TGCGCCAGCAGGCCTAGCGGGATCAGCACCGGGGAGCTGTTTTTT
CASRPSGISTGELFF
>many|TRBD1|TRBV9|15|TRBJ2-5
TGTGCCAGCAGCGTAGAGACAGGGGCCTGGGAGACCCAGTACTTC
CASSVETGAWETQYF
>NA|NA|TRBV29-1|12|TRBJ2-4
TGCAGCGGTGCGATGGACGGAAACATTCAGTACTTC
CSGAMDGNIQYF